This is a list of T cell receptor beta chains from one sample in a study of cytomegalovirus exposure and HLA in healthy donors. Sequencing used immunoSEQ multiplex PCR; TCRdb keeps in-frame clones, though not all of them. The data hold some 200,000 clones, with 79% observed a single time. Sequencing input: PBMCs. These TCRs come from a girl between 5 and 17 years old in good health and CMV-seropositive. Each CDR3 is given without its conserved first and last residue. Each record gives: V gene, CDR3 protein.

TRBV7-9	ASSLRGGGDTDTQY
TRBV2	ASVGPTGGAHNEQF
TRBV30	AWSRDRDQAF
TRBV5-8	ASSLRTAGMSNTQY
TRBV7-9	SSSYRGQATANYGYT
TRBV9	ASSVASGTDTQY
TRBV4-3	ASSQAGVYNEQF
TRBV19	ASNSQDSYNEQF
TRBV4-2	ASSRDILNIQY
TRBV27	ASSFRNSPLH
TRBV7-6	ASSLGAYGSTDTQY
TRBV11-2	ASSLAGTGSSYEQY
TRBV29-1	SVFGGSHGYT
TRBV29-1	SVEGWGPGDNEQF
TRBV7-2	ASSQRLSEAT
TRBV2	ASSQDSYGYT
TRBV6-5	ASSYSGRDNEQF
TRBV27	AKHFYEQY
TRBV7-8	ASSLGGDSDEAF
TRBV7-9	ASSLGGGTEAF
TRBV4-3	ASSLSAGPQETQY
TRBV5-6	ASTHPGGWNYGYT
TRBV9	ASSGYRGLNYGYT
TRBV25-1	ASSDGGGKETQY
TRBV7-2	ASSPSTGHPL
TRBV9	ASSSGGAGNIYEQY
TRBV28	ASSFRGTTEAF
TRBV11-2	ASSNRVTYEQY
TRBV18	ASSPPGGDNSPLH